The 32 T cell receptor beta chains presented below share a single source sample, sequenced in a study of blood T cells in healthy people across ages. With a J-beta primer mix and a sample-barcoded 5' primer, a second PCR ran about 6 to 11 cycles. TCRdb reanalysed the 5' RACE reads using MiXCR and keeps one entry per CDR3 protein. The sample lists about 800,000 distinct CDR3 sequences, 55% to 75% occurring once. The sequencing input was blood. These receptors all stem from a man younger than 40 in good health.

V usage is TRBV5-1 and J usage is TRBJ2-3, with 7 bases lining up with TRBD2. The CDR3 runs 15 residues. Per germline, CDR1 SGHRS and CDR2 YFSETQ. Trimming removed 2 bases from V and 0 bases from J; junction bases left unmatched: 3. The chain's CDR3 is CASSFREGSTDTQYF. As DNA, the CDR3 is TGCGCCAGCAGCTTTAGGGAGGGTAGCACAGATACGCAGTATTTT.

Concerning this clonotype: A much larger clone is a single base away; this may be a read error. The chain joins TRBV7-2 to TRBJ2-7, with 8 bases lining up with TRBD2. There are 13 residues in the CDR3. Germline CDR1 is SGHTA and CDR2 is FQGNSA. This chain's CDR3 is CAGSLGGANEQYF. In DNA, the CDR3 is TGTGCCGGCAGCCTCGGGGGGGCTAACGAGCAGTACTTC.

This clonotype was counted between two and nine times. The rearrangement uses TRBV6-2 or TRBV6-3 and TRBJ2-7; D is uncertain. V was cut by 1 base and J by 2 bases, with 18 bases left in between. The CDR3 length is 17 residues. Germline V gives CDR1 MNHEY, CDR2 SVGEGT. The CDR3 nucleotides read TGTGCCAGCAGTTACTGGTTCGGTCGGCTCGATACCTACGAGCAGTACTTC. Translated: CASSYWFGRLDTYEQYF.

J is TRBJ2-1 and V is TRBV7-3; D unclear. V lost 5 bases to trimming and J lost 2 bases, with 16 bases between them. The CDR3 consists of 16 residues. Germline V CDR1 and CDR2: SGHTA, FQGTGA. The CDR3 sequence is CASSGTGNPPYNEQFF. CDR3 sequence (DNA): TGTGCCAGCAGCGGTACTGGGAACCCTCCCTACAATGAGCAGTTCTTC. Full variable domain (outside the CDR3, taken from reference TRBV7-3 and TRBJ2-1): GAGVSQTPSNKVTEKGKYVELRCDPISGHTALYWYRQSLGQGPEFLIYFQGTGAADDSGLPNDRFFAVRPEGSVSTLKIQRTERGDSAVYLCASSGTGNPPYNEQFFGPGTRLTVL.

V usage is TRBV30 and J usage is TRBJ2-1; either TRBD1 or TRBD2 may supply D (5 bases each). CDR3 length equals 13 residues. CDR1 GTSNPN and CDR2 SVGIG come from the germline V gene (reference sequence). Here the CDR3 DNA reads TGTTCCTTCAATCGGGGCCAGTTGAATGAGCAGTTCTTC. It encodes CSFNRGQLNEQFF.

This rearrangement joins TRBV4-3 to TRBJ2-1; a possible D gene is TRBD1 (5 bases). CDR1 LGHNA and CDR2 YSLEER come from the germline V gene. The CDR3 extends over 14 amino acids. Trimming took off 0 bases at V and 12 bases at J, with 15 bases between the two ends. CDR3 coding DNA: TGCGCCAGCAGCCAAGATATAACCGACAGAGCGCAGTTCTTC. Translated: CASSQDITDRAQFF.

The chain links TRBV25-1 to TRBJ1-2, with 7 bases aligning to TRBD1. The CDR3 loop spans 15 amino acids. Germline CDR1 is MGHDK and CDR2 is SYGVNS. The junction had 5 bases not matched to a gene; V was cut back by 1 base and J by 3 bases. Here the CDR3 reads CASSELGQAYYGYTF. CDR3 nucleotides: TGTGCCAGCAGTGAATTAGGACAGGCCTACTATGGCTACACCTTC.

The CDR3 here is CASRDTSGGSLYWDTQYF. CDR3 nucleotides: TGTGCCAGCAGGGATACTAGCGGGGGAAGCTTATATTGGGATACGCAGTATTTT. This chain uses TRBV6-1 with TRBJ2-3; 11 bases align to TRBD2. V dropped 6 bases and J dropped 6; count of bases not matched to a gene: 17. Germline CDR1 is MNHNS and CDR2 is SASEGT. CDR3 length equals 18 residues.

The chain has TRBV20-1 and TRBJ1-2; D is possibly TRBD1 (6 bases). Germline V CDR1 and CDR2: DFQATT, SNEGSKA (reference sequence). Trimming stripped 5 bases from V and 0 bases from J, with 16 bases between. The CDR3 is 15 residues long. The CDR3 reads CSASEGGSTNYGYTF. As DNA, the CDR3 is TGCAGTGCTTCCGAGGGGGGTTCAACTAACTATGGCTACACCTTC.

The CDR3 loop reads CASSWTSGGALNIQYF. The CDR3 nucleotides read TGTGCCAGCAGCTGGACTAGCGGGGGGGCGTTAAACATTCAGTACTTC. The chain has TRBV7-2 and TRBJ2-4; 15 bases match TRBD2. V shed 4 bases, J shed 6 bases, and the junction held 4 bases outside the gene matches. The CDR3 runs 16 residues. Germline V gene data show CDR1 as SGHTA and CDR2 as FQGNSA.

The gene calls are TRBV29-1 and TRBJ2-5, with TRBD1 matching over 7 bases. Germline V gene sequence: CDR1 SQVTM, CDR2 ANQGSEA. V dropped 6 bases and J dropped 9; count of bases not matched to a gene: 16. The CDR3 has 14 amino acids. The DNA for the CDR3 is TGCAGCGTCACCCCGGGACAGCAAAATCTTGCCCAGTACTTC. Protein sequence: CSVTPGQQNLAQYF.

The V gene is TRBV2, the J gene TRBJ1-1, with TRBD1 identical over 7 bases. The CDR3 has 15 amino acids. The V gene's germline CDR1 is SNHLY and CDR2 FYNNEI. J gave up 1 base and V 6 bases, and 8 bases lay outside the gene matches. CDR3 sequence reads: CASRRGRDGNTEAFF. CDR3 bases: TGTGCCAGCAGAAGGGGGCGGGACGGGAACACTGAAGCTTTCTTT.

Written as DNA, the CDR3 is TGCGCCAGCAGCTTGGGACTAGCTTATGTCGATGAGCAGTTCTTC. It yields the protein CASSLGLAYVDEQFF. The rearrangement links TRBV5-1 to TRBJ2-1, with 7 bases lining up with TRBD2. V lost 0 bases to trimming and J lost 8 bases; unmatched junction nucleotides: 8. The germline V gene has CDR1 SGHRS and CDR2 YFSETQ. This CDR3 has 15 residues.

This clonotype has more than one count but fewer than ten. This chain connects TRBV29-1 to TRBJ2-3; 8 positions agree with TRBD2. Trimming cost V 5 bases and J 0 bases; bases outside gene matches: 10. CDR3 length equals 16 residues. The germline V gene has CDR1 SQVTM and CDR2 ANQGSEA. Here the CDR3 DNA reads TGCAGCGTTACCCGGTGGAGCGGGAGTAGCACAGATACGCAGTATTTT. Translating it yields CSVTRWSGSSTDTQYF.

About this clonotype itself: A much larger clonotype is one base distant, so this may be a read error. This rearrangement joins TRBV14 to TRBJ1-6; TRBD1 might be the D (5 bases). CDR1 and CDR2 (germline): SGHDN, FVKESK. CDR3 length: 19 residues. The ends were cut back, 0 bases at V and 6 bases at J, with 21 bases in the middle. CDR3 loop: CASSQDRLGMTALNSPLHF. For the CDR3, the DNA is TGTGCCAGCAGCCAAGATCGCTTAGGGATGACAGCCCTTAATTCACCCCTCCACTTT.

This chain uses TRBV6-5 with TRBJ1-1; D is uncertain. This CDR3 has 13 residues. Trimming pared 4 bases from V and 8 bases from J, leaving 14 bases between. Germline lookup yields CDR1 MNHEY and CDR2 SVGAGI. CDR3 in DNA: TGTGCCAGCAGTTTACGGGAGGTGGGGGAAGCTTTCTTT. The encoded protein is CASSLREVGEAFF.

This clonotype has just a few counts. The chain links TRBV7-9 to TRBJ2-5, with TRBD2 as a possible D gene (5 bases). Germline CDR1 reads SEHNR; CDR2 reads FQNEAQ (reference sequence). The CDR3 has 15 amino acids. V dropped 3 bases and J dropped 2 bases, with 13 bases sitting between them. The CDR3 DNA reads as TGTGCCAGCAGCTTGATGTCTGGACTGCAAGAGACCCAGTACTTC. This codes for CASSLMSGLQETQYF.

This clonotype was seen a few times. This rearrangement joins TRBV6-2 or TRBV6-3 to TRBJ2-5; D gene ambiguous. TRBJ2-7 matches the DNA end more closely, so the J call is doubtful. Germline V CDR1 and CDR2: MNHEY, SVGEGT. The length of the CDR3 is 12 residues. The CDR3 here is CASSYPTDEQYF. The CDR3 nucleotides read TGTGCCAGCAGTTATCCGACTGACGAGCAGTACTTC.

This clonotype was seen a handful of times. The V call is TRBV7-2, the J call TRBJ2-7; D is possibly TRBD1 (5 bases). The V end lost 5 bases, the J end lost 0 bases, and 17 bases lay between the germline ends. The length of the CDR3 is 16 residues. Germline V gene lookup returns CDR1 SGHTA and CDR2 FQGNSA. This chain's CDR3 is CASSPIDSTTSYEQYF. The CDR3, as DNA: TGTGCCAGCAGCCCGATTGACAGTACCACCTCCTACGAGCAGTACTTC.

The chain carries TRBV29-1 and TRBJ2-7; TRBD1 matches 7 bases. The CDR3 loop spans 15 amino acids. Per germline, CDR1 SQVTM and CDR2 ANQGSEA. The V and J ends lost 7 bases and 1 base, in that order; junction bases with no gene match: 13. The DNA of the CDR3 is TGCAGCGCCGTGGGGTCCGGGACAGCTTCCTACGAGCAGTACTTC. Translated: CSAVGSGTASYEQYF.

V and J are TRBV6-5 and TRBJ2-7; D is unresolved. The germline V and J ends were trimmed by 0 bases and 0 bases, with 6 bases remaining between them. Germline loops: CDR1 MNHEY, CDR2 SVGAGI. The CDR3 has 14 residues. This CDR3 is CASSYSGYSYEQYF. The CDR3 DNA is TGTGCCAGCAGTTACTCGGGGTACTCCTACGAGCAGTACTTC.

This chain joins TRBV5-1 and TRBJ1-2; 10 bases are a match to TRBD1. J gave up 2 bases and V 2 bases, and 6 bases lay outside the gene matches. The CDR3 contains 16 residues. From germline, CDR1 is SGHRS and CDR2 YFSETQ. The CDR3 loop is CASSFGPTGGNYGYTF. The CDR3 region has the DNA TGCGCCAGCAGCTTTGGTCCGACAGGGGGCAACTATGGCTACACCTTC.

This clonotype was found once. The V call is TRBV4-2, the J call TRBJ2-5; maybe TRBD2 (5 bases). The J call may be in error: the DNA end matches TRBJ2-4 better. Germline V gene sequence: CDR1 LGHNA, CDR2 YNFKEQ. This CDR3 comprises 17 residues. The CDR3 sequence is CASSQDHASLGKNIQYF. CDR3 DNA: TGTGCCAGCAGCCAAGATCATGCTAGCTTAGGTAAAAACATTCAGTACTTC.

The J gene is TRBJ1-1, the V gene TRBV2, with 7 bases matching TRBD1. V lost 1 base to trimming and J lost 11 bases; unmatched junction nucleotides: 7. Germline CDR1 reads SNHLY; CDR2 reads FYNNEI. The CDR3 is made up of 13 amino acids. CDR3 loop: CASSEEGARTAFF. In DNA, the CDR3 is TGTGCCAGCAGTGAAGAGGGGGCGCGTACGGCTTTCTTT.

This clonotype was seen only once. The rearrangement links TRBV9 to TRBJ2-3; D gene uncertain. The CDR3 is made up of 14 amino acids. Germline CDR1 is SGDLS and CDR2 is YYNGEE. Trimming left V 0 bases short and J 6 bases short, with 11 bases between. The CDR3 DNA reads TGTGCCAGCAGCGTAGAACAGAATAGGGATACGCAGTATTTT. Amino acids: CASSVEQNRDTQYF. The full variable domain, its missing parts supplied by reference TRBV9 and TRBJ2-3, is DSGVTQTPKHLITATGQRVTLRCSPRSGDLSVYWYQQSLDQGLQFLIQYYNGEERAKGNILERFSAQQFPDLHSELNLSSLELGDSALYFCASSVEQNRDTQYFGPGTRLTVL.

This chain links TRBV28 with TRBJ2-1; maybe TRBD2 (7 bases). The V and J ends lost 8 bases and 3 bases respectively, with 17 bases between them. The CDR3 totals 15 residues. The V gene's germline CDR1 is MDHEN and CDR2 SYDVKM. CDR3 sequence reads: CASVRGGEIYNEQFF. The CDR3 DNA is TGTGCCAGCGTACGAGGGGGGGAAATCTACAATGAGCAGTTCTTC.

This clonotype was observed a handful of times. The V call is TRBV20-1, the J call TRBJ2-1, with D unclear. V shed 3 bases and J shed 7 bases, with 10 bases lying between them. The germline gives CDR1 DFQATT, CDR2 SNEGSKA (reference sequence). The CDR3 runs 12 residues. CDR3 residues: CSARTAVNEQFF. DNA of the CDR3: TGCAGTGCTAGGACCGCGGTGAATGAGCAGTTCTTC.

CDR3 coding DNA: TGCAGCGTTGACGGCGGGAGGATCAGGGAGCAGTTCTTC. The encoded protein is CSVDGGRIREQFF. This rearrangement joins TRBV29-1 to TRBJ2-1; 8 positions agree with TRBD2. The CDR3 is 13 residues long. Germline V gives CDR1 SQVTM, CDR2 ANQGSEA. With 3 bases clipped from V and 10 bases from J, the junction kept 8 bases outside the gene matches.

Written as DNA, the CDR3 is TGCAGTGCGACCAGTATGGCAGATACGCAGTATTTT. Encoded protein: CSATSMADTQYF. The gene calls are TRBV20-1 and TRBJ2-3, with unresolved D. This CDR3 is 12 amino acids long. The germline CDR1 and CDR2 sequences are DFQATT and SNEGSKA (reference sequence). Trimming took 6 bases from V and 4 from J, leaving 11 bases between them.

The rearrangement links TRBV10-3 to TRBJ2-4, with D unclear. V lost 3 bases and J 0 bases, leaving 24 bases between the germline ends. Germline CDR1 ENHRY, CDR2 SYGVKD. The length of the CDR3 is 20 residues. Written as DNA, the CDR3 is TGTGCCATCAGTGACCAACGAGCGTATGATAGGACCTTAGCCAAAAACATTCAGTACTTC. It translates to CAISDQRAYDRTLAKNIQYF.

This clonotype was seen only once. CDR3 residues: CASYPDSSGSFTDTQYF. The CDR3 region has the DNA TGTGCCAGCTACCCCGACTCAAGCGGGAGCTTCACAGATACGCAGTATTTT. This chain uses TRBV27 with TRBJ2-3; 8 bases map to TRBD2. The CDR3 totals 17 residues. The trim removed 8 bases at V and 2 bases at J, leaving 15 bases unmatched. The germline V gene encodes CDR1 MNHEY and CDR2 SMNVEV (reference sequence).

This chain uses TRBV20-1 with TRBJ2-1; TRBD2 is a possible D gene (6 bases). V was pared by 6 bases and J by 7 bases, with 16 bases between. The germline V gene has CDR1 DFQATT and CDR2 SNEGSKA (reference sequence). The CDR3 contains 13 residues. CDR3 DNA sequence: TGCAGTGCCTCTAGTAGGGCGGGGAATGAGCAGTTCTTC. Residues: CSASSRAGNEQFF.